This paragraph covers one TCR beta chain sequence. The data belong to a study of regulatory T cells in long-lasting Graves disease. Arm-PCR of CDR3 regions and iRepertoire HTBI primers were used to build TCR beta libraries. Each CDR3 protein gets one entry after TCRdb re-called the multiplex PCR reads with MiXCR. The table shows roughly 450,000 distinct CDR3 sequences, with around a quarter occurring only once. The CDR3 sequence is 13 residues long. Trimming cost V 4 bases and J 2 bases, with 8 bases left between them. Looked up from germline, CDR1 is SGDLS and CDR2 is YYNGEE. Time point meaning: persistent/refractory GD, antithyroid drugs over 5 years with positive TRAb. PBMC RNA was the source of the TCR library.

V and J are TRBV9 and TRBJ2-3; D is undetermined. Sequencing used peripheral blood mononuclear cells (PBMCs), obtained when the disease was refractory, from a patient treated with antithyroid drugs. The sequence was collected from a female donor with Graves disease. The CDR3 sequence is CASSPPFTDTQYF. The CDR3 bases are TGTGCCAGCAGCCCACCCTTCACAGATACGCAGTATTTT.